Shown below are 20 T cell receptor beta chains from a single sample sequenced in a study of cytomegalovirus exposure and HLA in healthy donors (dated by TCRdb to about 2017). The library was made by the immunoSEQ multiplex PCR assay. The multiplex PCR relied on a mix of 60 forward primers for TCR Vbeta segments and 13 reverse primers for TCR Jbeta segments. TCRdb mirrors the immuneACCESS table, restricted to in-frame sequences. Some clones are absent from its copies; in checked studies, under half trace to an unresolved V gene, and the reason for the others is unknown. In this sample the table shows hundreds of thousands of clones, approximately 80% of which occur a single time. 0.71% of the sample is taken by the ten largest. The sequenced sample was PBMCs. These receptors were taken from a boy younger than 10 in good health and CMV-seronegative.

The chain joins TRBV5-8 to TRBJ1-5, with TRBD1 matching 7 bases. The V gene end was trimmed by 3 bases and the J gene end by 1 base; junction bases not matched to a gene: 1. The CDR3 has 14 amino acids. From germline, CDR1 is SGHTS and CDR2 YDEGEE. Here the CDR3 reads CASSSGQSNQPQHF. The CDR3 region has the DNA TGTGCCAGCAGCTCGGGACAGAGCAATCAGCCCCAGCATTTT. Combining the CDR3 with reference TRBV5-8 and TRBJ1-5 gives the whole variable domain EAGVTQSPTHLIKTRGQQATLRCSPISGHTSVYWYQQALGLGLQFLLWYDEGEERNRGNFPPRFSGRQFPNYSSELNVNALELEDSALYLCASSSGQSNQPQHFGDGTRLSIL.

This chain links TRBV19 with TRBJ1-5, with D tentatively TRBD1 (6 bases). CDR1 is LNHDA and CDR2 is SQIVND in the germline V gene (reference sequence). The CDR3 totals 16 residues. V was pared by 3 bases and J by 10 bases, with 22 bases between. The CDR3 is CASSIEQGHVISPQHF. The CDR3 region has the DNA TGTGCCAGTAGTATCGAGCAGGGGCATGTAATCAGCCCCCAGCATTTT.

The V call is TRBV19, the J call TRBJ2-5; D is perhaps TRBD2 (6 bases). Germline CDR1 and CDR2: LNHDA and SQIVND (reference sequence). The CDR3 runs 13 residues. Trimming shortened V by 2 bases and J by 5 bases, and 9 bases separated the two germline ends. The CDR3 spells CASSISGRETQYF. The CDR3 DNA reads as TGTGCCAGTAGTATATCGGGGAGGGAGACCCAGTACTTC.

Concerning this clone: A junction boundary mismatches the germline segment, possibly from a read error. The rearrangement uses TRBV7-9 and TRBJ2-7; TRBD2 matches at 8 bases. CDR3 length: 17 residues. CDR1 is SEHNR, CDR2 FQNEAQ, per germline (reference sequence). The CDR3 nucleotides read TGTTCCAGCAGCCCCCGGCCATGGCGGGAGGCCCCCTACGAGCAGTACTTC. Translated: CSSSPRPWREAPYEQYF.

V usage is TRBV18 and J usage is TRBJ2-7; tentatively, D is TRBD1 (5 bases). This CDR3 is built from 13 residues. Trimming removed 2 bases at V and 1 base at J, with 6 bases between. Germline CDR1 and CDR2: KGHSH and LQKENI. CDR3 loop: CASSPRQSYEQYF. Written as DNA, the CDR3 is TGTGCCAGCTCACCAAGACAGTCCTACGAGCAGTACTTC.

This rearrangement joins TRBV5-4 to TRBJ1-1, with TRBD1 identical over 7 bases. The CDR3 contains 15 residues. The V segment lost 7 bases and the J segment 5 bases; nucleotides outside the gene matches: 14. The germline V gene has CDR1 SGHNT and CDR2 YYREEE (reference sequence). CDR3 coding DNA: TGTGCCAGCGGAACCCCGCGACAGGGAAGGACTGAAGCTTTCTTT. Protein: CASGTPRQGRTEAFF. The whole variable domain, remainder taken from reference TRBV5-4 and TRBJ1-1, is ETGVTQSPTHLIKTRGQQVTLRCSSQSGHNTVSWYQQALGQGPQFIFQYYREEENGRGNFPPRFSGLQFPNYSSELNVNALELDDSALYLCASGTPRQGRTEAFFGQGTRLTVV.

The genes are TRBV19 and TRBJ1-6; 11 bases agree with TRBD1. Unmatched junction bases numbered 4, after V lost 5 bases and J lost 7 bases. CDR1 LNHDA and CDR2 SQIVND come from the germline V gene (reference sequence). This CDR3 comprises 15 residues. CDR3 DNA: TGTGCCAGTAGTCCCGGGACAGGGGGAAATTCACCCCTCCACTTT. Translating gives CASSPGTGGNSPLHF.

This clone was seen a handful of times. The chain couples TRBV10-3 to TRBJ1-2; possibly TRBD1 for D (5 bases). CDR1 is ENHRY and CDR2 is SYGVKD in the germline V gene. Trimming cost V 7 bases and J 4 bases, with 13 bases left between them. CDR3 length: 13 amino acids. The DNA for the CDR3 is TGTGCCATCAACGGGCGGGACGGCTATGGCTACACCTTC. Protein: CAINGRDGYGYTF.

This chain connects TRBV4-1 to TRBJ2-1; TRBD2 matches 8 bases. This CDR3 comprises 16 residues. Trimming took 3 bases from V and 4 from J; bases not matched to a gene: 8. In germline, CDR1 is MGHRA, CDR2 YSYEKL. In DNA, the CDR3 is TGCGCCAGCAGCCAGGGGGTCGGGGGGGCATACAATGAGCAGTTCTTC. As protein: CASSQGVGGAYNEQFF.

The rearrangement joins TRBV27 to TRBJ2-3; TRBD2 agrees at 8 bases. Germline V gives CDR1 MNHEY, CDR2 SMNVEV (reference sequence). The J segment lost 2 bases and the V segment lost 0 bases, leaving 4 bases of the junction unmatched. The CDR3 runs to 16 residues. The CDR3 sequence: CASSLSLAGNTDTQYF. The CDR3 DNA sequence: TGTGCCAGCAGTTTATCTCTAGCGGGTAACACAGATACGCAGTATTTT.

The rearrangement links TRBV6-4 to TRBJ2-1; D gene unclear. From germline, CDR1 is MRHNA and CDR2 SNTAGT. V lost 0 bases and J 10 bases, leaving 13 bases between the germline ends. The CDR3 is made up of 14 amino acids. Here the CDR3 reads CASSDSFYLGEQFF. The CDR3 bases are TGTGCCAGCAGTGACTCGTTCTACCTGGGCGAGCAGTTCTTC.

V gene TRBV5-6 combines with J gene TRBJ1-2; 9 nucleotides line up with TRBD1. CDR1 and CDR2 from the germline V gene are SGHDT and YYEEEE. The V segment lost 4 bases and the J segment 2 bases; nucleotides outside the gene matches: 3. This CDR3 comprises 14 residues. The CDR3 DNA reads TGTGCCAGCAGCCCGGGACAGGGAAACTATGGCTACACCTTC. Protein product: CASSPGQGNYGYTF. Full variable domain (rest looked up from reference TRBV5-6 and TRBJ1-2): DAGVTQSPTHLIKTRGQQVTLRCSPKSGHDTVSWYQQALGQGPQFIFQYYEEEERQRGNFPDRFSGHQFPNYSSELNVNALLLGDSALYLCASSPGQGNYGYTFGSGTRLTVV.

The chain employs TRBV29-1 and TRBJ2-2; TRBD2 matches at 11 bases. The CDR3 has 15 amino acids. V gave up 3 bases and J gave up 6 bases; unmatched junction bases: 6. In germline, CDR1 is SQVTM, CDR2 ANQGSEA. The CDR3, as DNA: TGCAGCGTTGATTCGGGACTAGCGGCGGCCGGGGAGCTGTTTTTT. The encoded protein is CSVDSGLAAAGELFF.

This chain links TRBV6-1 with TRBJ1-4; no clear D. CDR1 and CDR2 from the germline V gene are MNHNS and SASEGT. The CDR3 contains 14 residues. V lost 10 bases and J lost 7, with 19 bases in between. This CDR3 is CATRPNLVGEKLFF. CDR3 DNA: TGTGCCACCAGACCCAATCTAGTCGGTGAAAAACTGTTTTTT.

The chain employs TRBV19 and TRBJ2-3; tentatively, D is TRBD2 (5 bases). The CDR3 totals 16 residues. Germline V gene data show CDR1 as LNHDA and CDR2 as SQIVND (reference sequence). The ends were cut back, 3 bases at V and 2 bases at J, with 15 bases in the middle. The CDR3 DNA is TGTGCCAGTAGTATCGGGGTTCGGGAAGTCACAGATACGCAGTATTTT. Translation: CASSIGVREVTDTQYF. Variable domain in full (rest from reference TRBV19 and TRBJ2-3): DGGITQSPKYLFRKEGQNVTLSCEQNLNHDAMYWYRQDPGQGLRLIYYSQIVNDFQKGDIAEGYSVSREKKESFPLTVTSAQKNPTAFYLCASSIGVREVTDTQYFGPGTRLTVL.

The rearrangement joins TRBV27 to TRBJ2-1, with D possibly matching TRBD2 (5 bases). CDR1 and CDR2 from the germline V gene are MNHEY and SMNVEV (reference sequence). V lost 2 bases to trimming and J lost 7 bases, with 15 bases between them. The CDR3 runs to 15 residues. The CDR3 sequence: CASSLVTRTGNEQFF. The CDR3 DNA follows: TGTGCCAGCAGTTTAGTTACACGGACGGGGAATGAGCAGTTCTTC.

The chain recombines TRBV5-1 with TRBJ1-3; tentative D call: TRBD1 (6 bases). V lost 0 bases, J lost 2 bases, and 6 bases lay in between. The CDR3 runs to 14 residues. Germline loops: CDR1 SGHRS, CDR2 YFSETQ. CDR3 sequence: CASSLDRAGNTIYF. CDR3 DNA: TGCGCCAGCAGCTTGGACAGGGCTGGAAACACCATATATTTT.

This clone is a singleton in its sample. This rearrangement joins TRBV30 to TRBJ1-5; D might be TRBD1 (5 bases). Deletions cut 4 bases from V and 5 bases from J, with 18 bases between. This CDR3 spans 15 amino acids. Germline lookup yields CDR1 GTSNPN and CDR2 SVGIG (reference sequence). This CDR3 is CAWTRGGGKDQPQHF. The CDR3 nucleotides read TGTGCCTGGACTAGGGGTGGAGGGAAGGATCAGCCCCAGCATTTT.

CDR3 coding DNA: TGTGCCAGCAGTTACTCGTTGGTAGTCGACACCGGGGAGCTGTTTTTT. Protein sequence: CASSYSLVVDTGELFF. This chain links TRBV6-5 with TRBJ2-2; D remains unclear. Germline CDR1 and CDR2: MNHEY and SVGAGI. Trimming cost V 0 bases and J 3 bases, with 11 bases left between them. The CDR3 loop spans 16 amino acids.

CDR3 in DNA: TGTGCCAGCAGTTTATCTCCCTCGGGGACAGGGAGTTATGGCTACACCTTC. This gives the protein CASSLSPSGTGSYGYTF. V and J are TRBV27 and TRBJ1-2, with 9 bases identical to TRBD1. Germline V gene lookup returns CDR1 MNHEY and CDR2 SMNVEV (reference sequence). V was clipped by 0 bases and J by 5 bases; unmatched bases: 10. The CDR3 extends over 17 amino acids.